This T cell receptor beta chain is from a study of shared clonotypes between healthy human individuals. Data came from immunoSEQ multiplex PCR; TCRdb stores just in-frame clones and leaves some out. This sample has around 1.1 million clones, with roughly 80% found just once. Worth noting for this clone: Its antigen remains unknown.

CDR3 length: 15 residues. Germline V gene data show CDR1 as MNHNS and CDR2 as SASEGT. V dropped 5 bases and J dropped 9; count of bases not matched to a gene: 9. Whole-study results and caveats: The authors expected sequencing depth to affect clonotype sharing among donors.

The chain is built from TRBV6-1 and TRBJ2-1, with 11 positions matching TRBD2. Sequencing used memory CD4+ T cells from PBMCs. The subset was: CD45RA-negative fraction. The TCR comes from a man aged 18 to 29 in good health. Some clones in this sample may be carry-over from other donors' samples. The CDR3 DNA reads TGTGCCAGCAGTCCCCATAGCGGGAGGGCCAGTGAGCAGTTCTTC. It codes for CASSPHSGRASEQFF.